Listed here are 29 T cell receptor beta chains from one sample, sequenced in a study of cytomegalovirus exposure and HLA in healthy donors. It was with 60 Vbeta and 13 Jbeta primers that the PCR ran. Sequenced by immunoSEQ multiplex PCR; TCRdb stores in-frame clones only, minus some. The sample lists 75,000 to 95,000 clones; 50% to 75% were seen once. Input material: PBMCs. These receptors came from a man aged 25-40 years in good health and CMV-seronegative.

The chain combines TRBV6-4 with TRBJ2-2; 8 nucleotides line up with TRBD1. Germline assignment: CDR1 MRHNA and CDR2 SNTAGT. The CDR3 consists of 14 residues. The junction had 0 bases not matched to a gene; V was cut back by 0 bases and J by 6 bases. The CDR3 coding sequence is TGTGCCAGCAGTGACTCGACAGGGGCCGGGGAGCTGTTTTTT. Its protein is CASSDSTGAGELFF.

This sequence joins TRBV5-1 and TRBJ1-1; D is undetermined. The CDR3 has 14 amino acids. Germline V gene lookup returns CDR1 SGHRS and CDR2 YFSETQ. V was trimmed by 5 bases and J by 1 base, leaving 12 bases between them. CDR3 bases: TGCGCCAGCAGACCTGAGGTTTCGAACACTGAAGCTTTCTTT. Protein sequence: CASRPEVSNTEAFF.

The chain recombines TRBV9 with TRBJ2-7, with 8 bases lining up with TRBD2. The trim removed 4 bases at V and 1 base at J, leaving 7 bases unmatched. The length of the CDR3 is 15 residues. Germline loops: CDR1 SGDLS, CDR2 YYNGEE. This chain's CDR3 is CASSPRGGESYEQYF. The CDR3 DNA is TGTGCCAGCAGCCCCCGGGGGGGGGAGTCCTACGAGCAGTACTTC.

The J gene is TRBJ1-3, the V gene TRBV12-5, with a possible D match to TRBD1 (6 bases). Germline loops: CDR1 LGHNT, CDR2 FRNRAP. The CDR3 spans 15 residues. Trimming shortened V by 6 bases and J by 2 bases, and 14 bases separated the two germline ends. The CDR3, as DNA: TGTGCTAGTGGGACACAGGGAACCCCTGGAAACACCATATATTTT. Protein sequence: CASGTQGTPGNTIYF.

This clone appeared a few times. The chain links TRBV14 to TRBJ2-7; tentatively, D is TRBD2 (6 bases). Per germline, CDR1 SGHDN and CDR2 FVKESK. Trimming shortened V by 0 bases and J by 3 bases, and 9 bases separated the two germline ends. The CDR3 totals 14 residues. Here the CDR3 reads CASSQDSGSYEQYF. The CDR3 coding sequence is TGTGCCAGCAGCCAAGATTCCGGGAGCTACGAGCAGTACTTC.

This clone was seen more than once but under ten times. The V and J genes are TRBV19 and TRBJ2-3, with 8 bases fitting TRBD2. In germline, CDR1 is LNHDA, CDR2 SQIVND (reference sequence). The CDR3 is 18 amino acids. V lost 6 bases to trimming and J lost 0 bases; unmatched junction nucleotides: 14. Here the CDR3 DNA reads TGTGCCAGTAGAAGTTACGGCCGGGGGGGCCAGAGCACAGATACGCAGTATTTT. It is translated as CASRSYGRGGQSTDTQYF.

A few counts support this clone. J is TRBJ2-7 and V is TRBV5-5; TRBD1 agrees at 8 bases. CDR1 is SGHKS and CDR2 is YYEKEE in the germline V gene (reference sequence). With V trimmed by 1 base and J by 4 bases, 16 bases remained unmatched. CDR3 length equals 18 residues. CDR3 nucleotides: TGTGCCAGCAGCTTGTGGGACAGGTCCTTCGCCAGATTATACGAGCAGTACTTC. Translating gives CASSLWDRSFARLYEQYF. The variable domain in full, with the rest retrieved from reference TRBV5-5 and TRBJ2-7, is DAGVTQSPTHLIKTRGQQVTLRCSPISGHKSVSWYQQVLGQGPQFIFQYYEKEERGRGNFPDRFSARQFPNYSSELNVNALLLGDSALYLCASSLWDRSFARLYEQYFGPGTRLTVT.

The CDR3 is CASSTPPGEQYF. Here the CDR3 DNA reads TGTGCCAGCAGTACCCCCCCAGGGGAGCAGTACTTC. V is TRBV27 and J is TRBJ2-7, with D possibly matching TRBD1 (5 bases). Trimming cost V 5 bases and J 7 bases, with 12 bases left between them. Germline CDR1 and CDR2: MNHEY and SMNVEV (reference sequence). The CDR3 spans 12 residues.

The gene calls are TRBV18 and TRBJ1-2; possible D gene TRBD1, 6 bases. The V gene's germline CDR1 is KGHSH and CDR2 LQKENI. This CDR3 has 14 residues. Trimming removed 3 bases from V and 6 bases from J, with 14 bases in between. The CDR3 nucleotides are TGTGCCAGCTCACCTTCAGGGGACCATAATGGCTACACCTTC. It is translated as CASSPSGDHNGYTF.

The J gene is TRBJ2-5, the V gene TRBV5-4; 10 nucleotides align to TRBD2. The CDR3 covers 13 residues. After removal of 5 bases from V and 5 bases from J, the junction contained 3 bases not matched to a gene. Germline V gene sequence: CDR1 SGHNT, CDR2 YYREEE (reference sequence). In DNA, the CDR3 is TGTGCCAGCAGGACAGCGGGGGGGGAGACCCAGTACTTC. As protein: CASRTAGGETQYF.

V is TRBV9 and J is TRBJ2-2, with a tentative D call TRBD1 (5 bases). Germline V gene lookup returns CDR1 SGDLS and CDR2 YYNGEE. The CDR3 sequence is 12 residues long. V was cut by 5 bases and J by 5 bases, with 7 bases left in between. CDR3 region: CASRRGTGELFF. CDR3 nucleotide sequence: TGTGCCAGCAGAAGGGGTACCGGGGAGCTGTTTTTT.

There are a few counts of this clone. The chain carries TRBV6-6 and TRBJ2-2, with 9 bases matching TRBD2. Germline V lookup: CDR1 MNHNY, CDR2 SVGAGI (reference sequence). The CDR3 loop spans 14 amino acids. The V segment lost 8 bases and the J segment 1 base; nucleotides outside the gene matches: 2. The CDR3: CASRAGGNTGELFF. CDR3 coding DNA: TGTGCCAGCCGAGCGGGGGGGAACACCGGGGAGCTGTTTTTT.

This clone was detected only a few times. V usage is TRBV12-5 and J usage is TRBJ2-5, with 7 bases identical to TRBD2. TRBJ2-7 explains the end of the DNA better; the J call may be wrong. Germline CDR1 is LGHNT and CDR2 is FRNRAP. The CDR3 runs 12 residues. The CDR3 here is CASGPPGGEQYF. DNA of the CDR3: TGTGCTAGTGGCCCCCCGGGGGGCGAGCAGTACTTC.

Here the CDR3 DNA reads TGTGCCAGCAGCTTTTCCCTTGCCGGGGCAGATACGCAGTATTTT. It encodes CASSFSLAGADTQYF. V usage is TRBV7-9 and J usage is TRBJ2-3; perhaps TRBD2 as D (5 bases). From germline, CDR1 is SEHNR and CDR2 FQNEAQ (reference sequence). V was pared by 3 bases and J by 4 bases, with 14 bases between. This CDR3 spans 15 amino acids.

The V call is TRBV13, the J call TRBJ2-7; a weak D match, TRBD1 (6 bases). V lost 0 bases, J lost 0 bases, and 18 bases lay in between. CDR3 size: 18 residues. CDR1 is PRHDT, CDR2 FYEKMQ, per germline (reference sequence). CDR3 region: CASSLGFKGWDTSYEQYF. The CDR3 DNA reads TGTGCCAGCAGCTTAGGATTTAAGGGATGGGACACCTCCTACGAGCAGTACTTC.

The chain employs TRBV6-1 and TRBJ1-5; TRBD1 matches 9 bases. Losses at the gene ends were 6 bases for V and 4 bases for J; bases not matched to a gene: 4. The CDR3 extends over 14 amino acids. Germline CDR1 reads MNHNS; CDR2 reads SASEGT. The CDR3 spells CASRSDRGNQPQHF. The DNA for the CDR3 is TGTGCCAGCAGATCGGACAGGGGTAATCAGCCCCAGCATTTT.

This clone was observed once. The chain carries TRBV27 and TRBJ2-3; 7 bases are shared with TRBD1. CDR1 and CDR2 from the germline V gene are MNHEY and SMNVEV (reference sequence). After removal of 9 bases from V and 0 bases from J, the junction contained 18 bases not matched to a gene. The length of the CDR3 is 18 residues. CDR3 sequence reads: CARREVWQGDLSTDTQYF. The CDR3 DNA sequence: TGTGCCAGAAGAGAAGTGTGGCAGGGGGATTTAAGCACAGATACGCAGTATTTT.

The chain joins TRBV6-5 to TRBJ2-7; possible D gene TRBD1, 5 bases. V shed 7 bases and J shed 2 bases, with 15 bases lying between them. The CDR3 loop spans 14 amino acids. Germline values: CDR1 MNHEY, CDR2 SVGAGI. The DNA for the CDR3 is TGTGCCAGCAAGGGGTTAGGGCTAACCTACGAGCAGTACTTC. Translation gives CASKGLGLTYEQYF.

CDR3 sequence reads: CASSPLRGSPTTDTQYF. DNA of the CDR3: TGTGCCAGCTCACCACTTCGGGGAAGCCCCACCACAGATACGCAGTATTTT. The chain recombines TRBV18 with TRBJ2-3; the D gene is possibly TRBD2 (5 bases). Germline values: CDR1 KGHSH, CDR2 LQKENI. This CDR3 is built from 17 residues. Deletions cut 1 base from V and 2 bases from J, with 16 bases between.

The chain recombines TRBV5-1 with TRBJ2-5; D gene uncertain. The CDR3 consists of 16 residues. V was trimmed by 2 bases and J by 1 base, leaving 15 bases between them. Germline CDR1 SGHRS, CDR2 YFSETQ. CDR3: CASSFSSDNFQETQYF. CDR3 nucleotides: TGCGCCAGCAGCTTCTCTTCAGACAATTTCCAAGAGACCCAGTACTTC.

The chain has TRBV25-1 and TRBJ2-7; tentative D call: TRBD2 (6 bases). The CDR3 extends over 11 amino acids. The V end lost 7 bases, the J end lost 6 bases, and 10 bases lay between the germline ends. The germline gives CDR1 MGHDK, CDR2 SYGVNS. The CDR3 region is CASTGGAEQYF. Written as DNA, the CDR3 is TGTGCCAGCACCGGCGGGGCCGAGCAGTACTTC.

The chain recombines TRBV5-1 with TRBJ2-3; 7 bases agree with TRBD1. The CDR3 totals 13 residues. Germline values: CDR1 SGHRS, CDR2 YFSETQ. V was pared by 4 bases and J by 4 bases, with 3 bases of the junction left unmatched. CDR3 residues: CASSAQGADTQYF. The CDR3 nucleotides read TGCGCCAGCAGCGCGCAGGGGGCAGATACGCAGTATTTT. Drawing the rest from reference TRBV5-1 and TRBJ2-3, the complete variable domain is KAGVTQTPRYLIKTRGQQVTLSCSPISGHRSVSWYQQTPGQGLQFLFEYFSETQRNKGNFPGRFSGRQFSNSRSEMNVSTLELGDSALYLCASSAQGADTQYFGPGTRLTVL.

The V and J genes are TRBV2 and TRBJ2-1; the match to TRBD2 covers 7 bases. Trimming removed 7 bases from V and 8 bases from J; junction bases left unmatched: 11. This CDR3 contains 14 residues. Germline loops: CDR1 SNHLY, CDR2 FYNNEI. DNA for the CDR3: TGTGCCAGCAACGAACTTACTAGCGACGATGAGCAGTTCTTC. As protein: CASNELTSDDEQFF.

The chain employs TRBV9 and TRBJ2-6; 12 positions match TRBD1. The germline gives CDR1 SGDLS, CDR2 YYNGEE. The V and J ends lost 7 bases and 4 bases, in that order; junction bases with no gene match: 15. This CDR3 comprises 19 residues. In DNA, the CDR3 is TGTGCCAGCTCTCATTGGGGACAGGGGGCGCTAGCCGGGGCCAACGTCCTGACTTTC. It specifies CASSHWGQGALAGANVLTF.

The chain carries TRBV4-1 and TRBJ1-5; D might be TRBD1 (6 bases). Trimming stripped 4 bases from V and 2 bases from J, with 9 bases between. This CDR3 spans 14 amino acids. The germline V gene encodes CDR1 MGHRA and CDR2 YSYEKL. CDR3 nucleotide sequence: TGCGCCAGCAGCCCGGACAGTCGCAATCAGCCCCAGCATTTT. Translated: CASSPDSRNQPQHF.

In its sample, this clone was seen a few times. The chain combines TRBV4-2 with TRBJ1-6; D is unresolved. Germline loops: CDR1 LGHNA, CDR2 YNFKEQ. This CDR3 has 15 residues. With 0 bases removed from V and 7 bases from J, the gap between germline ends came to 10 bases. The CDR3 here is CASSQEFPGNSPLHF. DNA for the CDR3: TGTGCCAGCAGCCAAGAATTCCCGGGGAATTCACCCCTCCACTTT.

This clone turned up a few times. This chain connects TRBV19 to TRBJ1-4; 8 nucleotides match TRBD1. Germline V CDR1 and CDR2: LNHDA, SQIVND (reference sequence). The CDR3 runs to 17 residues. The trim removed 7 bases at V and 0 bases at J, leaving 10 bases unmatched. The CDR3 coding sequence is TGTGCCAGTACTGACCCAGGGGGCAGTGCAACTAATGAAAAACTGTTTTTT. Amino acids: CASTDPGGSATNEKLFF.

The chain carries TRBV5-1 and TRBJ2-7; 7 nucleotides match TRBD1. The CDR3 runs 14 residues. Per germline, CDR1 SGHRS and CDR2 YFSETQ. V was clipped by 4 bases and J by 2 bases; unmatched bases: 6. The CDR3 here is CASSKDRDPYEQYF. The CDR3 coding sequence is TGCGCCAGCAGCAAAGACAGGGACCCCTACGAGCAGTACTTC.

This chain joins TRBV30 and TRBJ1-1; 7 bases fit TRBD1. V was clipped by 4 bases and J by 5 bases; unmatched bases: 4. Germline V gives CDR1 GTSNPN, CDR2 SVGIG (reference sequence). This CDR3 has 12 residues. The CDR3 loop is CAWTQTGTEAFF. The CDR3 coding sequence is TGTGCCTGGACTCAGACAGGGACTGAAGCTTTCTTT.